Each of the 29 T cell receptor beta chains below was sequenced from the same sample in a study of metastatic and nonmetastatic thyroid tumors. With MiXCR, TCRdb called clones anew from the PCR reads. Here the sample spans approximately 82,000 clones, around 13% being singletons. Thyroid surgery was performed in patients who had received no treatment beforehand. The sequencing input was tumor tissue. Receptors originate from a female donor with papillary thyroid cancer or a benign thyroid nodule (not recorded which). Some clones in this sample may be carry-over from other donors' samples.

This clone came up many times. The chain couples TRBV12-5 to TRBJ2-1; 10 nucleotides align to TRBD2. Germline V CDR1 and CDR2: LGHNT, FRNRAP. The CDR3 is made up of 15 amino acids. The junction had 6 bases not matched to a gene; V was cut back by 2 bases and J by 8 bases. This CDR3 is CASGLIPSGSDEQFF. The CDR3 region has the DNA TGTGCTAGTGGTTTGATTCCTAGCGGGAGCGATGAGCAGTTCTTC.

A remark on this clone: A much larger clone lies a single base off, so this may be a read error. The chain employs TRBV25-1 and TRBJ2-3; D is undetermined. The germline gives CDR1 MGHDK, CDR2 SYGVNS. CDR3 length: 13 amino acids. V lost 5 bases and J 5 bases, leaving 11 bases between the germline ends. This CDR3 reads CASSQRTLDTQYF. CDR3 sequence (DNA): TGTGCCAGCAGTCAACGGACCTTAGATACGCAGTATTTT.

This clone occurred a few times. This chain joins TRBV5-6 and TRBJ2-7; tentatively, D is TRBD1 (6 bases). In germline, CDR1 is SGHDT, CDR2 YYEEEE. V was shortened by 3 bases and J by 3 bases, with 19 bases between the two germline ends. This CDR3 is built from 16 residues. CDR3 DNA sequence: TGTGCCAGCAGCTGGACCGGGACACGGGATAACTACGAGCAGTACTTC. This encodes CASSWTGTRDNYEQYF.

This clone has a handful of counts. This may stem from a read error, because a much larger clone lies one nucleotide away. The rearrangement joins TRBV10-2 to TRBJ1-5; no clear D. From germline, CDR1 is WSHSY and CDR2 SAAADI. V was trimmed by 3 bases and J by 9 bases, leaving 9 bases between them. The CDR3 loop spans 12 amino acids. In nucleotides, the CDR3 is TGCGCCAGCAGTGACTCATATCTGCCCCAGCATTTT. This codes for CASSDSYLPQHF.

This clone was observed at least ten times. This chain's CDR3 is CASSSNSDVKNIQYF. The CDR3, as DNA: TGCGCCAGCAGCTCGAACTCGGACGTAAAAAACATTCAGTACTTC. The chain carries TRBV5-1 and TRBJ2-4; unclear D gene. In germline, CDR1 is SGHRS, CDR2 YFSETQ. This CDR3 is built from 15 residues. Trimming removed 3 bases at V and 4 bases at J, with 14 bases between.

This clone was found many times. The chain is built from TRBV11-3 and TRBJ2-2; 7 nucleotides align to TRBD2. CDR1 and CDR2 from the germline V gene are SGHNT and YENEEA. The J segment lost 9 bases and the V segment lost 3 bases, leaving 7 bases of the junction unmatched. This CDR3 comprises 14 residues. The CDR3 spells CASSLERDRRELFF. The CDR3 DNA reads TGTGCCAGCAGCTTGGAGCGGGACCGACGGGAGCTGTTTTTT.

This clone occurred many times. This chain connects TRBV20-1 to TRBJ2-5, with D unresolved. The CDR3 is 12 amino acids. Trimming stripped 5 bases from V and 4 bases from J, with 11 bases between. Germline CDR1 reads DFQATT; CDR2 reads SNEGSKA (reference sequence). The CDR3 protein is CSAPLGRETQYF. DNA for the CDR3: TGCAGTGCTCCCCTCGGGCGAGAGACCCAGTACTTC.

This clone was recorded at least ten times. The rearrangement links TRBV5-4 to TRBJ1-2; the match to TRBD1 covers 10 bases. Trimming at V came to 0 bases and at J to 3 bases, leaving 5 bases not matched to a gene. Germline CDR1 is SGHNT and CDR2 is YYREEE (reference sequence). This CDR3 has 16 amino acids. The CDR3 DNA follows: TGTGCCAGCAGCTTGGGGGGACAGGGGATCTACTATGGCTACACCTTC. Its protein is CASSLGGQGIYYGYTF. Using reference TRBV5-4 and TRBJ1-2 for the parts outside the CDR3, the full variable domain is ETGVTQSPTHLIKTRGQQVTLRCSSQSGHNTVSWYQQALGQGPQFIFQYYREEENGRGNFPPRFSGLQFPNYSSELNVNALELDDSALYLCASSLGGQGIYYGYTFGSGTRLTVV.

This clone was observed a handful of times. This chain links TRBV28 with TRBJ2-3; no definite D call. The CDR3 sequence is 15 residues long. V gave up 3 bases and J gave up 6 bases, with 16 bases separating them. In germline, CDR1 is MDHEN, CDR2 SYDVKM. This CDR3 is CASSFSLRAADTQYF. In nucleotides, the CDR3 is TGTGCCAGCAGTTTTTCCCTTAGGGCGGCCGATACGCAGTATTTT.

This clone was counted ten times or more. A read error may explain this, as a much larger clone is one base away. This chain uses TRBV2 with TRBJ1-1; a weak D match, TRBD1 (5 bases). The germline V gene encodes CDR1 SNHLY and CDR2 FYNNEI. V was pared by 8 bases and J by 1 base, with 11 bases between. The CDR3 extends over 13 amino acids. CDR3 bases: TGTGCCAGCGATGGCAGGGAGAACACTGAAGCTTTCTTT. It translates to CASDGRENTEAFF.

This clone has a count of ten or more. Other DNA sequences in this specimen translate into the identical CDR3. The CDR3 nucleotides read TGTGCCAGCAGCTTACGGCGGACAGATACGCAGTATTTT. Amino acids: CASSLRRTDTQYF. This sequence joins TRBV7-2 and TRBJ2-3; no clear D. CDR1 is SGHTA and CDR2 is FQGNSA in the germline V gene. V was pared by 2 bases and J by 3 bases, with 6 bases between. The CDR3 contains 13 residues.

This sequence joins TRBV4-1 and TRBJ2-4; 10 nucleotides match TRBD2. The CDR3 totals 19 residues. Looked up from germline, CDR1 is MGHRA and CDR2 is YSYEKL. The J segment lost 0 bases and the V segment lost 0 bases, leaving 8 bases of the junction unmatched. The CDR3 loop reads CASSQERSGRAEAKNIQYF. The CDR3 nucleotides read TGCGCCAGCAGCCAAGAAAGGAGCGGGAGGGCCGAAGCCAAAAACATTCAGTACTTC.

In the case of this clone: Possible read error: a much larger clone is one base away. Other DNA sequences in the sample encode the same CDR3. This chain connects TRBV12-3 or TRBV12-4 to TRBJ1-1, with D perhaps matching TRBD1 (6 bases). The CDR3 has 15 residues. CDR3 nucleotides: TGTGCCAGCACTTGGACAGTCCCGGGTAACACTGAAGCCTTCTTT. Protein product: CASTWTVPGNTEAFF.

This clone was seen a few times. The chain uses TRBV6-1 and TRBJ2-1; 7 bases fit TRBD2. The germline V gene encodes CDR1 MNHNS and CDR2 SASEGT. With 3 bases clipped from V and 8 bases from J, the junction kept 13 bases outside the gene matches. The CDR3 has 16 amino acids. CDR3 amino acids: CASSDWGGSFIYEQFF. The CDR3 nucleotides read TGTGCCAGCAGTGATTGGGGCGGGAGTTTTATTTATGAGCAGTTCTTC.

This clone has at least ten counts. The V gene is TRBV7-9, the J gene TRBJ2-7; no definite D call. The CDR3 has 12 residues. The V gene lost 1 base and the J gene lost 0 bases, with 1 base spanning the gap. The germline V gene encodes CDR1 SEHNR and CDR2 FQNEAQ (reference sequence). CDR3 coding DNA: TGTGCCAGCAGCTTAGGCTCCTACGAGCAGTACTTC. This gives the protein CASSLGSYEQYF.

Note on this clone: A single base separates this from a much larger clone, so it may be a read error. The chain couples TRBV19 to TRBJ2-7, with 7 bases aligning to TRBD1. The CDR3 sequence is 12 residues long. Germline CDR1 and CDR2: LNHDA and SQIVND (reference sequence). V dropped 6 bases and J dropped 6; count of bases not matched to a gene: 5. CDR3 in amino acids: CASRRQGGEQYF. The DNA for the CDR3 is TGTGCCAGTAGACGACAGGGTGGCGAGCAGTACTTC.

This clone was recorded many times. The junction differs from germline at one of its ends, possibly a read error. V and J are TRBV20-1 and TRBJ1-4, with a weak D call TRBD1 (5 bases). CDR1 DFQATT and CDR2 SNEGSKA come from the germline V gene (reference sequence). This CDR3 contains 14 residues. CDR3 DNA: TGCAGTGCCAGAGATGGGGGGTTGAGTGAAAAACTGTTTTTT. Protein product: CSARDGGLSEKLFF.

The CDR3 region is CSASRGAAGEIAIHF. DNA of the CDR3: TGCAGTGCTAGCCGCGGGGCGGCAGGGGAAATTGCAATCCACTTT. The chain uses TRBV20-1 and TRBJ1-6, with D perhaps TRBD1 (6 bases). V was pared by 3 bases and J by 17 bases, with 26 bases between. The germline V gene has CDR1 DFQATT and CDR2 SNEGSKA (reference sequence). This CDR3 comprises 15 residues.

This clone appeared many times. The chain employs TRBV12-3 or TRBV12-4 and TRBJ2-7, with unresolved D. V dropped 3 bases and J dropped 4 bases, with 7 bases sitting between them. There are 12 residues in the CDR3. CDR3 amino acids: CASSFALYEQYF. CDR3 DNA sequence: TGTGCCAGCAGTTTTGCTCTATACGAGCAGTACTTC.

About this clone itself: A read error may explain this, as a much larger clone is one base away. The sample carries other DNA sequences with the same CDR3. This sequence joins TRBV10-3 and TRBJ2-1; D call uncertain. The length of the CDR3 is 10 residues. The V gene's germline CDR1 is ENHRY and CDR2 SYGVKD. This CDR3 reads CAPRYNEQFF. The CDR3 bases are TGTGCACCGAGGTACAATGAGCAGTTCTTC.

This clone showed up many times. The CDR3 here is CATSRVITYEQYF. In DNA, the CDR3 is TGTGCCACCAGCAGAGTTATAACCTACGAGCAGTACTTC. This chain connects TRBV15 to TRBJ2-7; the D is unclear. With 1 base removed from V and 2 bases from J, the gap between germline ends came to 6 bases. Germline V gene data show CDR1 as LNHNV and CDR2 as YYDKDF (reference sequence). This CDR3 is 13 amino acids long. The full variable domain, in which reference TRBV15 and TRBJ2-7 provide the parts outside the CDR3, is DAMVIQNPRYQVTQFGKPVTLSCSQTLNHNVMYWYQQKSSQAPKLLFHYYDKDFNNEADTPDNFQSRRPNTSFCFLDIRSPGLGDTAMYLCATSRVITYEQYFGPGTRLTVT.

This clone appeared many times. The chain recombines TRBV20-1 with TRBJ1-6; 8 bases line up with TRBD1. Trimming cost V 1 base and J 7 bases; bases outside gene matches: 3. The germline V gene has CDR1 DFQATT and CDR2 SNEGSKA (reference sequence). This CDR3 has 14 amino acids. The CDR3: CSARGDRWNSPLHF. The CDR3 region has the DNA TGCAGTGCTAGAGGGGACAGGTGGAATTCACCCCTCCACTTT.

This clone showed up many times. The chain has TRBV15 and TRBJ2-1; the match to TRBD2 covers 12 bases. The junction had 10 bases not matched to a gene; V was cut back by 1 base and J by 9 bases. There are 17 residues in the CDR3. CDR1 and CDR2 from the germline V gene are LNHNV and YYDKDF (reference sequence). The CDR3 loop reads CATSRGGLAGGSGEQFF. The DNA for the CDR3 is TGTGCCACCAGCAGAGGCGGGCTAGCGGGAGGGAGTGGTGAGCAGTTCTTC.

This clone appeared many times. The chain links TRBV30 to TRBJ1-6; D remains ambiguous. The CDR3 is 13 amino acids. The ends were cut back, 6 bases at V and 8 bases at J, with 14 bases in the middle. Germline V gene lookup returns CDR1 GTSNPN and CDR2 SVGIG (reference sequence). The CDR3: CACGPGGDSPLHF. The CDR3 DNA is TGTGCCTGTGGGCCCGGTGGAGATTCACCCCTCCACTTT.

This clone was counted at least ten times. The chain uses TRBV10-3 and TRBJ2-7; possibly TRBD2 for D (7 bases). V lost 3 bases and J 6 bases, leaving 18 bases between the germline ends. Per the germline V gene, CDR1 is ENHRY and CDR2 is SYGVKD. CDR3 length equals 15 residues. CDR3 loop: CAISDGGRSPGEQYF. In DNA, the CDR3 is TGTGCCATCAGTGACGGGGGGCGATCCCCAGGCGAGCAGTACTTC.

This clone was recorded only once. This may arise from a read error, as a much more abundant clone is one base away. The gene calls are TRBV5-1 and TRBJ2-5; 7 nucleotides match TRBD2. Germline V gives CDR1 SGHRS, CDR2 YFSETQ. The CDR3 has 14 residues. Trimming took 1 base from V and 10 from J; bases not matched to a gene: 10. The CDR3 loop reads CASSLSGGEGVQYF. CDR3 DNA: TGCGCCAGCAGCTTGAGCGGAGGGGAGGGAGTCCAGTACTTC. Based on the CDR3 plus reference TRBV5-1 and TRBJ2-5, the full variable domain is KAGVTQTPRYLIKTRGQQVTLSCSPISGHRSVSWYQQTPGQGLQFLFEYFSETQRNKGNFPGRFSGRQFSNSRSEMNVSTLELGDSALYLCASSLSGGEGVQYFGPGTRLLVL.

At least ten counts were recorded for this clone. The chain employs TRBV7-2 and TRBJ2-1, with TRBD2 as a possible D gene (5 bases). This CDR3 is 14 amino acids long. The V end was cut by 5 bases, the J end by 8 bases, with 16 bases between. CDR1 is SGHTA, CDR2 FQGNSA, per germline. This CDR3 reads CASSVRRRLYEQFF. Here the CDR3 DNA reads TGTGCCAGCAGCGTGAGGAGGCGTCTCTATGAGCAGTTCTTC. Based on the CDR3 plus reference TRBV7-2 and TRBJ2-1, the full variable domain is GAGVSQSPSNKVTEKGKDVELRCDPISGHTALYWYRQSLGQGLEFLIYFQGNSAPDKSGLPSDRFSAERTGGSVSTLTIQRTQQEDSAVYLCASSVRRRLYEQFFGPGTRLTVL.

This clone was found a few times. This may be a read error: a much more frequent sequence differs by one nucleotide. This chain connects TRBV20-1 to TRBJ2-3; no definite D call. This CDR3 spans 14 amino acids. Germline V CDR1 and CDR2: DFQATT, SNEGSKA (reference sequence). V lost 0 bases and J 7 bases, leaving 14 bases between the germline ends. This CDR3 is CSARDPSPEYTQYF. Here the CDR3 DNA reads TGCAGTGCTAGAGATCCTTCACCCGAGTATACGCAGTATTTT.

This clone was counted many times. CDR3 bases: TGTGCCTGGAGGCCCGGCCCCGAGAACACTGAAGCTTTCTTT. It encodes CAWRPGPENTEAFF. This chain connects TRBV30 to TRBJ1-1; D unresolved. Germline assignment: CDR1 GTSNPN and CDR2 SVGIG (reference sequence). CDR3 length: 14 amino acids. V was shortened by 3 bases and J by 1 base, with 12 bases between the two germline ends.